This T cell receptor (beta chain) was sequenced during a study of monozygotic twins with inflammatory bowel disease. Germline V CDR1 and CDR2: SGHDT, YYEEEE. The CDR3 runs 19 residues. From the 5' RACE reads, TCRdb lists one entry per CDR3 protein and no DNA. The sample features 400,000 to 500,000 distinct CDR3 sequences, with about 2.3% in its top ten. General study results and limits: Repertoire similarity did not differ between concordant and discordant twins, possibly owing to limited power. Among IBD patients, TCRbeta diversity (inverse Simpson) was lower than in healthy co-twins.

To note about this clonotype: Its antigen is unidentified.

Sequencing was carried out using blood. The genes are TRBV5-6 and TRBJ2-1. The receptor's source is a human donor with ulcerative colitis or Crohn's disease, or a healthy co-twin of an affected twin (not recorded which). CDR3 sequence: CASSLGEGGLPKTYNEQFF. The entire variable domain, with the rest obtained from reference TRBV5-6 and TRBJ2-1, is as follows: DAGVTQSPTHLIKTRGQQVTLRCSPKSGHDTVSWYQQALGQGPQFIFQYYEEEERQRGNFPDRFSGHQFPNYSSELNVNALLLGDSALYLCASSLGEGGLPKTYNEQFFGPGTRLTVL.